The 22 T cell receptor beta chains listed next were all sequenced from one sample in a study of blood T cell repertoires in COVID-19. Profiling relied on immunoSEQ multiplex PCR, and the TCRdb table lists in-frame clones only, not all of them. This sample has over 55,000 clones, with approximately 80% found just once. Source material: peripheral blood. The receptor source for this set is a man in his fifties with COVID-19, enrolled during active disease.

The V and J genes are TRBV6-1 and TRBJ2-7, with 12 positions matching TRBD1. Germline V gene data show CDR1 as MNHNS and CDR2 as SASEGT. This CDR3 contains 14 residues. After removal of 2 bases from V and 7 bases from J, the junction contained 3 bases not matched to a gene. CDR3 amino acids: CASSERDRGQEQYF. The CDR3 DNA follows: TGTGCCAGCAGTGAAAGGGACAGGGGGCAAGAGCAGTACTTC.

The V gene is TRBV28, the J gene TRBJ1-4; D ambiguous. V was clipped by 6 bases and J by 0 bases, with 11 bases between them. The CDR3 totals 15 residues. CDR1 is MDHEN and CDR2 is SYDVKM in the germline V gene. The CDR3 reads CASRRGPSTNEKLFF. In DNA, the CDR3 is TGTGCCAGCAGGCGAGGCCCCTCAACTAATGAAAAACTGTTTTTT.

V is TRBV27 and J is TRBJ1-4; D gene unclear. This CDR3 region has 12 residues. The ends were cut back, 5 bases at V and 4 bases at J, with 5 bases in the middle. The germline CDR1 and CDR2 sequences are MNHEY and SMNVEV (reference sequence). The CDR3: CASSPHNEKLFF. The DNA for the CDR3 is TGTGCCAGCAGTCCCCATAATGAAAAACTGTTTTTT.

The chain is built from TRBV6-5 and TRBJ2-7, with a weak D call TRBD2 (5 bases). The CDR3 sequence is 12 residues long. Per the germline V gene, CDR1 is MNHEY and CDR2 is SVGAGI. V dropped 7 bases and J dropped 6 bases, with 13 bases sitting between them. CDR3: CASTTEVREQYF. The CDR3 region has the DNA TGTGCCAGCACCACGGAGGTTCGCGAGCAGTACTTC.

J is TRBJ2-7 and V is TRBV30, with a possible D match to TRBD1 (6 bases). This CDR3 contains 14 residues. The V and J ends lost 3 bases and 3 bases respectively, with 15 bases between them. Germline V gene sequence: CDR1 GTSNPN, CDR2 SVGIG (reference sequence). CDR3 protein: CAWSRLDRVYEQYF. Written as DNA, the CDR3 is TGTGCCTGGAGCCGCCTGGACAGAGTCTACGAGCAGTACTTC. The whole variable domain, filled in from reference TRBV30 and TRBJ2-7, reads SQTIHQWPATLVQPVGSPLSLECTVEGTSNPNLYWYRQAAGRGLQLLFYSVGIGQISSEVPQNLSASRPQDRQFILSSKKLLLSDSGFYLCAWSRLDRVYEQYFGPGTRLTVT.

The chain combines TRBV7-8 with TRBJ2-3; tentative D call: TRBD2 (5 bases). The V gene lost 2 bases and the J gene lost 5 bases, with 11 bases spanning the gap. The CDR3 extends over 14 amino acids. CDR1 is SGHVS, CDR2 FQNEAQ, per germline. CDR3 in amino acids: CASSLPASGDTQYF. The CDR3 DNA reads TGTGCCAGCAGCTTACCAGCCAGCGGAGATACGCAGTATTTT.

The DNA of the CDR3 is TGCAGTGCTAGTCCCCTCCGGGAAGCTTTCTTT. Its protein is CSASPLREAFF. This chain connects TRBV20-1 to TRBJ1-1; D gene uncertain. The CDR3 is 11 residues long. Germline V lookup: CDR1 DFQATT, CDR2 SNEGSKA (reference sequence). V was cut by 3 bases and J by 8 bases, with 10 bases left in between.

The CDR3 loop reads CATSDSSGQGWSSEQYF. CDR3 DNA sequence: TGTGCCACCAGTGATTCGTCCGGACAGGGATGGAGTAGCGAGCAGTACTTC. The chain links TRBV24-1 to TRBJ2-7; 8 bases fit TRBD1. J was trimmed by 6 bases and V by 2 bases; bases with no gene match: 14. Per germline, CDR1 KGHDR and CDR2 SFDVKD. The CDR3 length is 17 residues.

This chain joins TRBV9 and TRBJ2-4, with 9 bases identical to TRBD1. The CDR3 consists of 15 residues. Looked up from germline, CDR1 is SGDLS and CDR2 is YYNGEE. Trimming removed 0 bases from V and 8 bases from J; junction bases left unmatched: 6. The CDR3 nucleotides read TGTGCCAGCAGCGTAGGTACAGGGGGCTTGGACATTCAGTACTTC. As protein: CASSVGTGGLDIQYF. Full variable domain (missing parts from reference TRBV9 and TRBJ2-4): DSGVTQTPKHLITATGQRVTLRCSPRSGDLSVYWYQQSLDQGLQFLIQYYNGEERAKGNILERFSAQQFPDLHSELNLSSLELGDSALYFCASSVGTGGLDIQYFGAGTRLSVL.

The chain uses TRBV2 and TRBJ1-2; 7 bases match TRBD1. This CDR3 has 12 residues. Germline CDR1 SNHLY, CDR2 FYNNEI. Unmatched junction bases numbered 1, after V lost 4 bases and J lost 5 bases. The CDR3 nucleotides read TGTGCCAGCAGTGGGGACAGTTATGGCTACACCTTC. Its translation is CASSGDSYGYTF.

This chain connects TRBV29-1 to TRBJ1-4, with D perhaps TRBD1 (6 bases). Germline CDR1 and CDR2: SQVTM and ANQGSEA. CDR3 size: 15 residues. V was cut by 5 bases and J by 7 bases, with 20 bases left in between. CDR3: CSVSSGGSRGEKLFF. As DNA, the CDR3 is TGCAGCGTTTCCTCGGGTGGGAGCAGGGGTGAAAAACTGTTTTTT.

The chain couples TRBV6-6 to TRBJ1-1; possibly TRBD1 for D (5 bases). Germline V gene data show CDR1 as MNHNY and CDR2 as SVGAGI (reference sequence). The ends were cut back, 6 bases at V and 1 base at J, with 9 bases in the middle. The CDR3 length is 13 residues. For the CDR3, the DNA is TGTGCCAGCAGGCCGACAGAGAACACTGAAGCTTTCTTT. Protein product: CASRPTENTEAFF.

CDR3 residues: CASSQDWGAEQFF. As DNA, the CDR3 is TGTGCCAGCAGCCAAGACTGGGGCGCAGAGCAGTTCTTC. The chain links TRBV14 to TRBJ2-1; TRBD1 is a possible D gene (5 bases). Trimming pared 0 bases from V and 10 bases from J, leaving 10 bases between. The V gene's germline CDR1 is SGHDN and CDR2 FVKESK. The CDR3 runs 13 residues.

This clone occurred a few times. The chain links TRBV5-1 to TRBJ2-1; tentative D call: TRBD2 (7 bases). There are 14 residues in the CDR3. CDR1 and CDR2 from the germline V gene are SGHRS and YFSETQ. V lost 4 bases and J 10 bases, leaving 18 bases between the germline ends. The CDR3 loop is CASSPVGGDREQFF. The CDR3 nucleotides are TGCGCCAGCAGCCCCGTAGGGGGGGATAGGGAGCAGTTCTTC.

The chain is built from TRBV6-1 and TRBJ1-5, with D possibly TRBD1 on 5 matching bases. Between the trimmed V and J ends, which lost 2 bases and 3 bases, there was a span of 17 bases. The CDR3 is made up of 17 amino acids. Germline loops: CDR1 MNHNS, CDR2 SASEGT. The CDR3 DNA sequence: TGTGCCAGCAGTGAATTTGTCTTACCTGGGGCCAATCAGCCCCAGCATTTT. It codes for CASSEFVLPGANQPQHF.

This clone appeared a single time. The chain joins TRBV7-9 to TRBJ1-1, with no clear D. Germline V gene sequence: CDR1 SEHNR, CDR2 FQNEAQ (reference sequence). Trimming stripped 6 bases from V and 2 bases from J, with 22 bases between. CDR3 size: 17 residues. The CDR3 loop is CASSQGVGPTDNTEAFF. In DNA form, the CDR3 reads TGTGCCAGCAGTCAAGGAGTGGGTCCGACGGATAACACTGAAGCTTTCTTT.

Judged by abundance, this clone is medium-sized (0.01 to 0.1%). The genes are TRBV4-1 and TRBJ2-6, with TRBD1 identical over 8 bases. Germline CDR1 MGHRA, CDR2 YSYEKL. The V and J ends lost 1 base and 4 bases, in that order; junction bases with no gene match: 9. The CDR3 is 18 residues long. The chain's CDR3 is CASSQVIQGAVGANVLTF. The CDR3 nucleotides are TGCGCCAGCAGCCAAGTAATCCAGGGGGCGGTCGGGGCCAACGTCCTGACTTTC.

The V gene is TRBV7-9, the J gene TRBJ1-1; D remains unclear. With 2 bases removed from V and 4 bases from J, the gap between germline ends came to 8 bases. This CDR3 has 13 residues. Germline CDR1 reads SEHNR; CDR2 reads FQNEAQ (reference sequence). The CDR3 region has the DNA TGTGCCAGCAGCTTAAAAGGAGGCACTGAAGCTTTCTTT. Protein sequence: CASSLKGGTEAFF.

In nucleotides, the CDR3 is TGTGCCAGCAGTTACTCGCGAGGAGTGAACACTGAAGCTTTCTTT. Protein product: CASSYSRGVNTEAFF. The J gene is TRBJ1-1, the V gene TRBV6-6; unclear D gene. This CDR3 is 15 amino acids long. Germline V CDR1 and CDR2: MNHNY, SVGAGI (reference sequence). The V end was cut by 0 bases, the J end by 0 bases, with 8 bases between.

V is TRBV29-1 and J is TRBJ2-7, with D possibly TRBD2 on 6 matching bases. CDR1 is SQVTM, CDR2 ANQGSEA, per germline. V lost 6 bases and J lost 4, with 10 bases in between. The CDR3 has 11 residues. The CDR3 protein is CSVGRGYEQYF. CDR3 sequence (DNA): TGCAGCGTCGGGCGGGGTTACGAGCAGTACTTC.

The gene calls are TRBV4-1 and TRBJ2-2, with 8 positions matching TRBD2. The V and J ends lost 1 base and 6 bases, in that order; junction bases with no gene match: 4. Germline values: CDR1 MGHRA, CDR2 YSYEKL. This CDR3 contains 15 residues. This CDR3 is CASSQVGRVAGELFF. The CDR3 DNA reads as TGCGCCAGCAGCCAAGTCGGGAGGGTGGCCGGGGAGCTGTTTTTT.

This chain joins TRBV19 and TRBJ1-5, with D possibly TRBD1 on 5 matching bases. Germline lookup yields CDR1 LNHDA and CDR2 SQIVND (reference sequence). Trimming removed 5 bases from V and 1 base from J, with 15 bases in between. The CDR3 has 16 amino acids. CDR3 protein: CASSRETGGSNQPQHF. CDR3 bases: TGTGCCAGTAGTCGTGAGACGGGGGGAAGCAATCAGCCCCAGCATTTT. Looking up the rest from reference TRBV19 and TRBJ1-5 gives the full variable domain: DGGITQSPKYLFRKEGQNVTLSCEQNLNHDAMYWYRQDPGQGLRLIYYSQIVNDFQKGDIAEGYSVSREKKESFPLTVTSAQKNPTAFYLCASSRETGGSNQPQHFGDGTRLSIL.